This T cell receptor (beta chain) appears in the sequencing data of a study of OX40 agonist ivuxolimab in advanced cancers. On the study more broadly: Among those treated, three patients had partial responses, one with hepatocellular carcinoma and two with cutaneous melanoma.

Comments on this clone: Antigen specificity is unknown.

The V end lost 5 bases, the J end lost 4 bases, and 8 bases lay between the germline ends. CDR3 length equals 13 residues. Germline CDR1 and CDR2: MNHEY and SVGAGI. Assay: immunoSEQ multiplex PCR; the TCRdb copy retains only in-frame clones and omits some. In the table there are under 80,000 clones, about 85% of which are singletons. Study-level points and caveats: Expanded peripheral T cell antigen specificity was not determined. CD4+ and CD8+ T cells in blood underwent clonal expansion by week 6 at 0.1 to 3.0 mg/kg.

This TCR derives from an adult with an advanced solid tumor such as melanoma, head and neck, liver or kidney cancer. J is TRBJ2-2 and V is TRBV6-5; D gene ambiguous. Specimen: CD4+ or CD8+ T cells sorted from blood, collected in a trial of the OX40 agonist ivuxolimab. CDR3 nucleotide sequence: TGTGCCAGCAGTAAGACTGTCACCGGGGAGCTGTTTTTT. Its protein is CASSKTVTGELFF.